The next 29 T cell receptor beta chains were all read from a single sample in a study of control samples from healthy donors and cancer patients. TCRdb's table, derived via immunoSEQ multiplex PCR, lists solely in-frame clones and lacks some. The sample consists of approximately 44,000 clones, 65% to 80% of them appearing once. Material: formalin-fixed, paraffin-embedded tissue. Source of these receptors: a male donor with melanoma.

The chain uses TRBV5-6 and TRBJ1-6; D gene unclear. The CDR3 runs 14 residues. Trimming took 1 base from V and 6 from J, leaving 8 bases between them. CDR1 is SGHDT and CDR2 is YYEEEE in the germline V gene. CDR3 in DNA: TGTGCCAGCAGCTTGCCCCAGATTAATTCACCCCTCCACTTT. Translation: CASSLPQINSPLHF.

This clone was seen many times. J is TRBJ2-1 and V is TRBV5-5; 8 positions match TRBD1. CDR3 length: 15 amino acids. The germline gives CDR1 SGHKS, CDR2 YYEKEE (reference sequence). V lost 3 bases to trimming and J lost 6 bases; unmatched junction nucleotides: 8. The CDR3 bases are TGTGCCAGCAGCTCCCAGGGGGCGCTAGGCAATGAGCAGTTCTTC. Its translation: CASSSQGALGNEQFF.

V and J are TRBV11-2 and TRBJ2-7; 7 bases align to TRBD2. Trimming removed 5 bases from V and 0 bases from J; junction bases left unmatched: 10. CDR3 size: 16 residues. Germline lookup yields CDR1 SGHAT and CDR2 FQNNGV. The CDR3 nucleotides read TGTGCCAGCAGCCCTCCTAGCGGAAGGAGCTCCTACGAGCAGTACTTC. This gives the protein CASSPPSGRSSYEQYF.

By sample share, this clone is medium-sized. V gene TRBV29-1 combines with J gene TRBJ2-5; TRBD2 agrees at 7 bases. Germline V gives CDR1 SQVTM, CDR2 ANQGSEA. Losses at the gene ends were 3 bases for V and 4 bases for J; bases not matched to a gene: 2. The CDR3 loop spans 12 amino acids. In DNA, the CDR3 is TGCAGCGTTGAGGGGGGGGGAGAGACCCAGTACTTC. Translation gives CSVEGGGETQYF.

The chain recombines TRBV3-1 (or the pseudogene TRBV3-2) with TRBJ2-7, with D hard to call. The germline gives CDR1 LGHDT, CDR2 YNNKEL (reference sequence). V was pared by 0 bases and J by 4 bases, with 13 bases between. CDR3 length: 15 residues. For the CDR3, the DNA is TGTGCCAGCAGCCAAGATAGATGGGGTCTTTACGAGCAGTACTTC. Its translation is CASSQDRWGLYEQYF.

This clone was observed a handful of times. The V and J genes are TRBV15 and TRBJ2-1; 7 positions agree with TRBD2. This CDR3 is built from 14 residues. V lost 3 bases, J lost 5 bases, and 4 bases stayed unmatched. CDR1 LNHNV and CDR2 YYDKDF come from the germline V gene (reference sequence). The CDR3 sequence is CATSRPSGDNEQFF. CDR3 sequence (DNA): TGTGCCACCAGCAGGCCTAGCGGAGACAATGAGCAGTTCTTC.

J is TRBJ2-7 and V is TRBV12-3 or TRBV12-4, with D possibly being TRBD1 or TRBD2 (5 bases each). The CDR3 length is 12 residues. The V gene lost 7 bases and the J gene lost 5 bases, with 12 bases spanning the gap. CDR3 DNA sequence: TGTGCCAGCACCAAGGGGAGCCACGAGCAGTACTTC. It is translated as CASTKGSHEQYF.

This clone ranks as medium-sized (0.01 to 0.1%). The V gene is TRBV12-3 or TRBV12-4, the J gene TRBJ2-3; possible D gene TRBD1, 6 bases. V lost 6 bases to trimming and J lost 4 bases, with 11 bases between them. CDR3 length: 13 residues. The CDR3 protein is CASSVDSPDTQYF. CDR3 nucleotide sequence: TGTGCCAGCAGCGTGGACAGTCCAGATACGCAGTATTTT.

This clone was counted at least ten times. This chain joins TRBV19 and TRBJ2-7; D could derive from TRBD1 or TRBD2 (6 bases each). Germline values: CDR1 LNHDA, CDR2 SQIVND (reference sequence). The ends were cut back, 3 bases at V and 2 bases at J, with 11 bases in the middle. CDR3 length equals 14 residues. The CDR3 sequence: CASSISGEAYEQYF. CDR3 bases: TGTGCCAGTAGTATCTCAGGGGAGGCCTACGAGCAGTACTTC.

The V gene is TRBV5-1, the J gene TRBJ2-1; a weak D match, TRBD2 (6 bases). This CDR3 is built from 15 residues. The germline V gene has CDR1 SGHRS and CDR2 YFSETQ. Trimming stripped 0 bases from V and 2 bases from J, with 9 bases between. The CDR3 DNA is TGCGCCAGCAGCTTGGGAGGGGAGGCCTACAATGAGCAGTTCTTC. This codes for CASSLGGEAYNEQFF. The variable domain in full, completed from reference TRBV5-1 and TRBJ2-1, reads KAGVTQTPRYLIKTRGQQVTLSCSPISGHRSVSWYQQTPGQGLQFLFEYFSETQRNKGNFPGRFSGRQFSNSRSEMNVSTLELGDSALYLCASSLGGEAYNEQFFGPGTRLTVL.

This clone was found many times. The chain joins TRBV7-2 to TRBJ2-5; D may correspond to TRBD1 or TRBD2 (6 bases each). Germline CDR1 SGHTA, CDR2 FQGNSA. The CDR3 totals 13 residues. The ends were cut back, 1 base at V and 7 bases at J, with 10 bases in the middle. CDR3 sequence reads: CASSLGGAGTQYF. CDR3 DNA: TGTGCCAGCAGCTTAGGGGGGGCAGGGACCCAGTACTTC.

The chain is built from TRBV19 and TRBJ2-7; D is possibly TRBD1 (8 bases). CDR3 length: 15 residues. Germline-derived CDR1 and CDR2 are LNHDA and SQIVND (reference sequence). Trimming pared 9 bases from V and 5 bases from J, leaving 23 bases between. The CDR3 here is CASSPLRTGRDEQYF. The CDR3 region has the DNA TGTGCCAGCAGTCCCTTACGGACAGGGAGGGACGAGCAGTACTTC.

The J gene is TRBJ2-7, the V gene TRBV7-9; 7 positions agree with TRBD2. V lost 4 bases, J lost 7 bases, and 19 bases stayed unmatched. The CDR3 covers 17 residues. Germline CDR1 is SEHNR and CDR2 is FQNEAQ (reference sequence). The CDR3 DNA follows: TGTGCCAGCAGCTGTGGTTCTGCGGGAGAGGTAGGAGGAGAGCAGTACTTC. Its translation is CASSCGSAGEVGGEQYF.

This chain uses TRBV29-1 with TRBJ1-2; 8 bases align to TRBD1. The CDR3 sequence is 12 residues long. CDR1 and CDR2 (germline): SQVTM, ANQGSEA. The trim removed 4 bases at V and 7 bases at J, leaving 5 bases unmatched. The CDR3 loop reads CSVGGQGRGYTF. The CDR3 nucleotides are TGCAGCGTTGGAGGACAGGGCCGTGGCTACACCTTC.

There are a few counts of this clone. J is TRBJ2-5 and V is TRBV15; 9 bases fit TRBD2. The CDR3 runs 16 residues. Germline CDR1 LNHNV, CDR2 YYDKDF (reference sequence). The ends lost 0 bases at V and 4 bases at J; junction bases unmatched: 6. The CDR3 nucleotides read TGTGCCACCAGCAGAGACTCGGGACTAGCTGGAGAGACCCAGTACTTC. Protein product: CATSRDSGLAGETQYF. The full variable domain, in which reference TRBV15 and TRBJ2-5 provide the parts outside the CDR3, is DAMVIQNPRYQVTQFGKPVTLSCSQTLNHNVMYWYQQKSSQAPKLLFHYYDKDFNNEADTPDNFQSRRPNTSFCFLDIRSPGLGDTAMYLCATSRDSGLAGETQYFGPGTRLLVL.

The chain has TRBV28 and TRBJ2-7; the D gene is possibly TRBD1 (6 bases). Trimming removed 5 bases from V and 2 bases from J, with 16 bases in between. The germline gives CDR1 MDHEN, CDR2 SYDVKM. The CDR3 contains 15 residues. CDR3 sequence: CASSPFRGTTYEQYF. The CDR3 DNA sequence: TGTGCCAGCAGTCCTTTTCGTGGGACAACCTACGAGCAGTACTTC. Full variable domain (rest looked up from reference TRBV28 and TRBJ2-7): DVKVTQSSRYLVKRTGEKVFLECVQDMDHENMFWYRQDPGLGLRLIYFSYDVKMKEKGDIPEGYSVSREKKERFSLILESASTNQTSMYLCASSPFRGTTYEQYFGPGTRLTVT.

This clone was counted a single time. J is TRBJ2-1 and V is TRBV29-1; D is ambiguous. CDR3 size: 14 residues. V was trimmed by 7 bases and J by 0 bases, leaving 13 bases between them. Germline CDR1 reads SQVTM; CDR2 reads ANQGSEA. The CDR3 DNA is TGCAGCGCGAAAGGGCCTCGCTCCTACAATGAGCAGTTCTTC. It encodes CSAKGPRSYNEQFF.

In its sample, this clone was seen many times. V and J are TRBV6-6 and TRBJ2-2, with D possibly matching TRBD1 (6 bases). V lost 2 bases and J 5 bases, leaving 9 bases between the germline ends. This CDR3 is 14 amino acids long. Germline assignment: CDR1 MNHNY and CDR2 SVGAGI (reference sequence). The CDR3 DNA sequence: TGTGCCAGCAGTTACGGACAGTCAACCGGGGAGCTGTTTTTT. It is translated as CASSYGQSTGELFF.

This chain links TRBV7-9 with TRBJ2-5; D unclear. The CDR3 spans 12 residues. Per the germline V gene, CDR1 is SEHNR and CDR2 is FQNEAQ (reference sequence). Trimming left V 5 bases short and J 5 bases short, with 9 bases between. Here the CDR3 DNA reads TGTGCCAGCAGCCCAAGCACGGAGACCCAGTACTTC. Its protein is CASSPSTETQYF.

Comments on this clone: In the same sample, other DNA sequences code for this CDR3. V gene TRBV7-7 combines with J gene TRBJ2-2, with 9 positions matching TRBD2. The germline gives CDR1 SSHAT, CDR2 FNYEAQ (reference sequence). With 5 bases clipped from V and 2 bases from J, the junction kept 3 bases outside the gene matches. The CDR3 runs 15 residues. CDR3 residues: CASSPLAGNTGELFF. The CDR3 DNA reads TGTGCCAGCAGCCCGCTAGCGGGAAACACCGGGGAGCTGTTTTTT.

This clone was seen only a few times. This chain links TRBV19 with TRBJ2-7; TRBD1 might be the D (5 bases). This CDR3 is 16 amino acids long. Germline V CDR1 and CDR2: LNHDA, SQIVND (reference sequence). V lost 1 base and J lost 4, with 17 bases in between. CDR3 region: CASSIGPPSRAYEQYF. The CDR3 DNA reads TGTGCCAGTAGTATAGGTCCCCCGAGCAGGGCGTACGAGCAGTACTTC. The variable domain in full, completed from reference TRBV19 and TRBJ2-7, reads DGGITQSPKYLFRKEGQNVTLSCEQNLNHDAMYWYRQDPGQGLRLIYYSQIVNDFQKGDIAEGYSVSREKKESFPLTVTSAQKNPTAFYLCASSIGPPSRAYEQYFGPGTRLTVT.

This chain links TRBV6-2 or TRBV6-3 with TRBJ2-5; D is perhaps TRBD1 or TRBD2 (5 bases each). Trimming left V 0 bases short and J 4 bases short, with 15 bases between. The CDR3 loop spans 16 amino acids. Looked up from germline, CDR1 is MNHEY and CDR2 is SVGEGT. In DNA, the CDR3 is TGTGCCAGCAGTTACTCGAACGGGGCCAACATAGAGACCCAGTACTTC. Its translation is CASSYSNGANIETQYF.

This sequence joins TRBV28 and TRBJ2-4; D remains ambiguous. Trimming removed 3 bases at V and 7 bases at J, with 10 bases between. CDR1 is MDHEN and CDR2 is SYDVKM in the germline V gene. This CDR3 spans 13 amino acids. The DNA for the CDR3 is TGTGCCAGCAGTTTGCCCTCGGTGAACATTCAGTACTTC. It specifies CASSLPSVNIQYF.

V is TRBV6-2 or TRBV6-3 and J is TRBJ2-2; the match to TRBD2 covers 9 bases. The CDR3 is 16 amino acids. CDR1 and CDR2 from the germline V gene are MNHEY and SVGEGT. Trimming at V came to 2 bases and at J to 5 bases, leaving 6 bases not matched to a gene. This CDR3 is CASSYPSGRPTGELFF. The CDR3 nucleotides read TGTGCCAGCAGTTACCCCAGCGGGAGGCCGACCGGGGAGCTGTTTTTT.

The rearrangement uses TRBV5-1 and TRBJ2-1, with 8 positions matching TRBD2. V shed 6 bases, J shed 12 bases, and the junction held 14 bases outside the gene matches. The CDR3 has 14 residues. The germline V gene encodes CDR1 SGHRS and CDR2 YFSETQ. The CDR3: CASTPREAEGGQFF. For the CDR3, the DNA is TGCGCCAGCACCCCGCGGGAGGCCGAGGGAGGGCAGTTCTTC.

This clone has a single count. V is TRBV18 and J is TRBJ2-1; TRBD1 matches 8 bases. The CDR3 consists of 15 residues. CDR1 is KGHSH, CDR2 LQKENI, per germline. Trimming removed 4 bases from V and 2 bases from J; junction bases left unmatched: 4. The CDR3 reads CASSLGTGTYNEQFF. The CDR3 DNA follows: TGTGCCAGCTCACTCGGGACAGGCACCTACAATGAGCAGTTCTTC.

This rearrangement joins TRBV9 to TRBJ2-6; TRBD1 matches at 10 bases. Germline V CDR1 and CDR2: SGDLS, YYNGEE. Trimming cost V 0 bases and J 1 base; bases outside gene matches: 1. This CDR3 comprises 17 residues. The DNA of the CDR3 is TGTGCCAGCAGCGTAGGGACAGGGGGGTCTGGGGCCAACGTCCTGACTTTC. Translation: CASSVGTGGSGANVLTF.

The V and J genes are TRBV5-4 and TRBJ1-1; weak D call: TRBD1 (5 bases). The CDR3 spans 16 residues. Germline V lookup: CDR1 SGHNT, CDR2 YYREEE (reference sequence). Trimming took off 4 bases at V and 3 bases at J, with 19 bases between the two ends. CDR3 loop: CASSGVEGRPDTEAFF. Written as DNA, the CDR3 is TGTGCCAGCAGCGGGGTGGAGGGACGTCCGGACACTGAAGCTTTCTTT.

This clone was seen a single time. V and J are TRBV19 and TRBJ2-1; D may be TRBD2 (6 bases). Germline V gives CDR1 LNHDA, CDR2 SQIVND (reference sequence). The V end was cut by 1 base, the J end by 0 bases, with 10 bases between. This CDR3 is 16 amino acids long. As DNA, the CDR3 is TGTGCCAGTAGTATAGGTTACGGGAGCTCCTACAATGAGCAGTTCTTC. It translates to CASSIGYGSSYNEQFF.